The 9 T cell receptor beta chains in this list originate from one sample, sequenced in a study of blood T cells in healthy people across ages. Next came a second PCR, run for about 6 to 11 cycles, which used a sample-barcoded 5' primer along with a J-beta primer mix. TCRdb re-called the 5' RACE reads with MiXCR, one entry per CDR3 protein. This sample has approximately 680,000 distinct CDR3 sequences; approximately 29% occur once, and the top ten carry 15%. Sequenced material: blood. These receptors were obtained from a woman aged 80 or older in good health.

This clonotype showed up many times. The CDR3 DNA sequence: TGTGCCAGCAGCCCACACTCGACTAGCATAGAGCAGTTCTTC. Translated, it gives CASSPHSTSIEQFF. The chain couples TRBV9 to TRBJ2-1, with TRBD2 matching over 7 bases. Per germline, CDR1 SGDLS and CDR2 YYNGEE. V lost 4 bases and J lost 10; bases outside the gene matches: 11. The CDR3 extends over 14 amino acids.

The chain carries TRBV10-3 and TRBJ1-1; D might be TRBD1 (5 bases). Germline values: CDR1 ENHRY, CDR2 SYGVKD. Trimming shortened V by 6 bases and J by 0 bases, and 8 bases separated the two germline ends. The CDR3 spans 13 residues. The DNA for the CDR3 is TGTGCCATCAGCAGGGAGTTGAACACTGAAGCTTTCTTT. Its translation: CAISRELNTEAFF.

Concerning this clonotype itself: At one of its ends the junction is not consistent with the germline gene, which may arise from a read error. The chain uses TRBV20-1 and TRBJ2-1; TRBD2 matches 10 bases. The CDR3 contains 17 residues. Germline CDR1 reads DFQATT; CDR2 reads SNEGSKA (reference sequence). The CDR3 DNA sequence: TGTAGTGCTAGAGATTCGGTTAGCGGGGGGTTGGGGAATGAGCAGTTCTTC. Encoded protein: CSARDSVSGGLGNEQFF.

This clonotype was found many times. A much larger clone sits a single nucleotide away, making a read error possible. The chain joins TRBV7-6 to TRBJ2-6; D possibly uses TRBD1 or TRBD2 (5 bases each). The CDR3 has 14 amino acids. Deletions cut 10 bases from V and 4 bases from J, with 14 bases between. Germline lookup yields CDR1 SGHVS and CDR2 FNYEAQ. CDR3: CANGPGTGANVLTF. The CDR3 DNA reads TGTGCCAACGGGCCAGGGACCGGGGCCAACGTCCTGACTTTC.

This clonotype came up many times. V gene TRBV27 combines with J gene TRBJ2-3; 8 bases are a match to TRBD2. Germline values: CDR1 MNHEY, CDR2 SMNVEV (reference sequence). The CDR3 is made up of 15 amino acids. J lost 2 bases, V lost 10 bases, and 11 bases had no gene match. The CDR3 here is CATTTRGGFTDTQYF. CDR3 nucleotides: TGTGCCACCACAACCCGGGGGGGCTTCACAGATACGCAGTATTTT.

This clonotype was picked up many times. The chain recombines TRBV20-1 with TRBJ1-5, with D tentatively TRBD1 (5 bases). The germline V gene encodes CDR1 DFQATT and CDR2 SNEGSKA (reference sequence). The CDR3 extends over 16 amino acids. V was clipped by 6 bases and J by 2 bases, with 20 bases between them. CDR3 sequence: CSALGEGHAGNQPQHF. CDR3 bases: TGCAGTGCCTTGGGGGAGGGCCATGCAGGCAATCAGCCCCAGCATTTT.

This clonotype came up a few times. The chain carries TRBV25-1 and TRBJ2-3; 8 nucleotides line up with TRBD2. The V gene's germline CDR1 is MGHDK and CDR2 SYGVNS. The CDR3 spans 15 residues. The ends lost 2 bases at V and 3 bases at J; junction bases unmatched: 4. The CDR3 here is CASSEHGGGTDTQYF. In DNA, the CDR3 is TGTGCCAGCAGTGAACATGGCGGGGGGACAGATACGCAGTATTTT.

The V gene is TRBV5-1, the J gene TRBJ2-2; possible D gene TRBD2, 6 bases. Looked up from germline, CDR1 is SGHRS and CDR2 is YFSETQ. Trimming removed 8 bases from V and 0 bases from J, with 11 bases in between. This CDR3 has 14 amino acids. CDR3 in DNA: TGCGCCAGTGGCGGGGCCTCGAACACCGGGGAGCTGTTTTTT. It encodes CASGGASNTGELFF.

Only a few counts were recorded for this clonotype. At one end, the junction sequence differs from germline, possibly due to a read error. The rearrangement joins TRBV5-5 to TRBJ2-2; 13 nucleotides match TRBD2. The CDR3 loop spans 17 amino acids. Germline CDR1 reads SGHKS; CDR2 reads YYEKEE (reference sequence). The DNA of the CDR3 is TGTGCCAGCAGCTCCACTAGCGGGGGGGCCAACACCGGGGAGCGGTTTTTT. Its translation: CASSSTSGGANTGERFF.